One and the same sample provided the 6 T cell receptor beta chains below, sequenced in a study of cytomegalovirus exposure and HLA in healthy donors. PCR was performed using 60 Vbeta and 13 Jbeta primers. The table came from immunoSEQ multiplex PCR; TCRdb's copy has only in-frame clones and leaves some out. The profile shows 90,000 to 100,000 clones, roughly a tenth of them singletons. Sample: PBMCs. The receptors shown here come from a man aged 45-65 years in good health and CMV-seropositive.

Concerning this clone itself: The same CDR3 is also encoded by other DNA sequences in this sample. The rearrangement uses TRBV7-9 and TRBJ1-2; D gene ambiguous. The length of the CDR3 is 15 residues. V gave up 6 bases and J gave up 8 bases, with 22 bases separating them. The germline V gene has CDR1 SEHNR and CDR2 FQNEAQ (reference sequence). The CDR3 sequence: CASSYGVLSWEGYTF. CDR3 coding DNA: TGTGCCAGCAGTTACGGGGTACTATCCTGGGAAGGCTACACCTTC. Drawing the rest from reference TRBV7-9 and TRBJ1-2, the complete variable domain is DTGVSQNPRHKITKRGQNVTFRCDPISEHNRLYWYRQTLGQGPEFLTYFQNEAQLEKSRLLSDRFSAERPKGSFSTLEIQRTEQGDSAMYLCASSYGVLSWEGYTFGSGTRLTVV.

This clone turned up a few times. DNA for the CDR3: TGCGCCAGCAGCCCGACCGACAGGGGGAGGAACACTGAAGCTTTCTTT. It specifies CASSPTDRGRNTEAFF. The J gene is TRBJ1-1, the V gene TRBV4-1; TRBD1 matches 9 bases. Germline CDR1 MGHRA, CDR2 YSYEKL. This CDR3 has 16 amino acids. J gave up 1 base and V 4 bases, and 7 bases lay outside the gene matches.

This clone was observed a handful of times. This CDR3 is CASSLYTDTQYF. The DNA of the CDR3 is TGTGCCAGCAGCCTCTACACAGATACGCAGTATTTT. This chain joins TRBV5-4 and TRBJ2-3; D unclear. V dropped 4 bases and J dropped 2 bases, with 5 bases sitting between them. The germline V gene encodes CDR1 SGHNT and CDR2 YYREEE (reference sequence). This CDR3 has 12 amino acids. The variable domain in full, with the rest retrieved from reference TRBV5-4 and TRBJ2-3, is ETGVTQSPTHLIKTRGQQVTLRCSSQSGHNTVSWYQQALGQGPQFIFQYYREEENGRGNFPPRFSGLQFPNYSSELNVNALELDDSALYLCASSLYTDTQYFGPGTRLTVL.

This sequence joins TRBV6-1 and TRBJ2-1, with TRBD1 as a possible D gene (5 bases). The ends were cut back, 7 bases at V and 6 bases at J, with 16 bases in the middle. The CDR3 is made up of 14 amino acids. CDR1 is MNHNS, CDR2 SASEGT, per germline. This CDR3 is CASTTLVGVNEQFF. CDR3 in DNA: TGTGCCAGCACGACTCTAGTAGGGGTCAATGAGCAGTTCTTC.

This chain uses TRBV7-2 with TRBJ2-7; unclear D gene. With 4 bases removed from V and 2 bases from J, the gap between germline ends came to 9 bases. The germline gives CDR1 SGHTA, CDR2 FQGNSA. CDR3 length equals 13 residues. CDR3 nucleotide sequence: TGTGCCAGCAGCTATGTGCGTACCTACGAGCAGTACTTC. The encoded protein is CASSYVRTYEQYF. Full variable domain (remainder filled in from reference TRBV7-2 and TRBJ2-7): GAGVSQSPSNKVTEKGKDVELRCDPISGHTALYWYRQSLGQGLEFLIYFQGNSAPDKSGLPSDRFSAERTGGSVSTLTIQRTQQEDSAVYLCASSYVRTYEQYFGPGTRLTVT.

The V call is TRBV6-1, the J call TRBJ1-1; a possible D gene is TRBD1 (5 bases). Germline CDR1 is MNHNS and CDR2 is SASEGT. The germline V and J ends were trimmed by 7 bases and 6 bases, with 18 bases remaining between them. This CDR3 has 14 residues. The CDR3 nucleotides read TGTGCCAGCATGACCGGGGGAGGTAATTCTGAAGCTTTCTTT. Its protein product is CASMTGGGNSEAFF.